This T cell receptor beta chain came from a study of blood T cell repertoires in COVID-19. The data were produced by immunoSEQ multiplex PCR, yet TCRdb's version contains in-frame clones alone and is incomplete. The sample lists about 160,000 clones, over 70% occurring once. This clone was recorded once. With 0 bases clipped from V and 3 bases from J, the junction kept 12 bases outside the gene matches. This CDR3 spans 19 amino acids. The sequence came from a man between 65 and 85 years old with acute or convalescent COVID-19. This chain links TRBV23-1 with TRBJ1-5, with 9 bases matching TRBD1. TRBV23-1 is annotated as an ORF whose role is uncertain. Sequences were obtained from peripheral blood. The CDR3 coding sequence is TGCGCCAGCAGTCAATCGAGACAGGGGGGATTTAAAGACAATCAGCCCCAGCATTTT. It translates to CASSQSRQGGFKDNQPQHF.